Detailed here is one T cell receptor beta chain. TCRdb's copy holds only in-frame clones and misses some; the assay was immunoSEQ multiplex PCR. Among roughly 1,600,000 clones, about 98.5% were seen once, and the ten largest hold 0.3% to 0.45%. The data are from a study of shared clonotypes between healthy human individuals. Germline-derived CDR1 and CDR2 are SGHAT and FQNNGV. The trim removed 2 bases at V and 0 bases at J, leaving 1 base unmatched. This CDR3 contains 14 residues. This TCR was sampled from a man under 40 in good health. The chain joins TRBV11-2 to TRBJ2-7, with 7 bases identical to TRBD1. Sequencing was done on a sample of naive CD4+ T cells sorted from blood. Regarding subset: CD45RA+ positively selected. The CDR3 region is CASSLWTGSYEQYF. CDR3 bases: TGTGCCAGCAGCTTATGGACAGGCTCCTACGAGCAGTACTTC.